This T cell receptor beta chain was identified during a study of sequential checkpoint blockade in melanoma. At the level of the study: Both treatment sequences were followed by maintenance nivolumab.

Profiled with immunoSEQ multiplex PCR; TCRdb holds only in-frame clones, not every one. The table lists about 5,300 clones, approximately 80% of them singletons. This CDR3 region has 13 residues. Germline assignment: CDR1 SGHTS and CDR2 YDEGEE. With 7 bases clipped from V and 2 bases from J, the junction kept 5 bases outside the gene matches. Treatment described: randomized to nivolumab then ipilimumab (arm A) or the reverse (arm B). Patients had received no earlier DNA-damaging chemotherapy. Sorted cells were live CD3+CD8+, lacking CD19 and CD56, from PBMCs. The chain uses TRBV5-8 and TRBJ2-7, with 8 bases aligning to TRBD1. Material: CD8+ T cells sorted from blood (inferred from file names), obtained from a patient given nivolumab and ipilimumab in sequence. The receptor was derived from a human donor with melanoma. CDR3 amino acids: CASWDRRTYEQYF. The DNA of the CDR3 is TGTGCCAGCTGGGACAGGCGGACCTACGAGCAGTACTTC. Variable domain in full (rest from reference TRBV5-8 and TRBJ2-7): EAGVTQSPTHLIKTRGQQATLRCSPISGHTSVYWYQQALGLGLQFLLWYDEGEERNRGNFPPRFSGRQFPNYSSELNVNALELEDSALYLCASWDRRTYEQYFGPGTRLTVT.